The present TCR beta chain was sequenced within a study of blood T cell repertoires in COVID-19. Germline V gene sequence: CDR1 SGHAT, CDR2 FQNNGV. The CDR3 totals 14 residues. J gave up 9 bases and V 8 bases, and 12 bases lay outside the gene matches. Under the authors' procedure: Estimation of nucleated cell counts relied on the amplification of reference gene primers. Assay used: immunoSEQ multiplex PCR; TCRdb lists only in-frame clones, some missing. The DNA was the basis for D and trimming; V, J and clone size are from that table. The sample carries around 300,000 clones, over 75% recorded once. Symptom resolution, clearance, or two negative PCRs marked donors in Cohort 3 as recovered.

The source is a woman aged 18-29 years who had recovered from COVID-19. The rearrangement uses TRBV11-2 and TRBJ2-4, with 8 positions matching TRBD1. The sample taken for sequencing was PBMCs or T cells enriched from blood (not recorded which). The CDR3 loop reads CASGMGGQAGIQYF. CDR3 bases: TGTGCCAGCGGGATGGGGGGACAGGCGGGCATTCAGTACTTC.